This TCR beta chain was captured in a study of cytomegalovirus exposure and HLA in healthy donors. PCR amplification relied on 60 Vbeta primers (plus 13 Jbeta primers). Data came from immunoSEQ multiplex PCR; TCRdb stores just in-frame clones and leaves some out. The sample holds about 160,000 clones, over 80% seen once. V was pared by 5 bases and J by 5 bases, with 7 bases of the junction left unmatched. The CDR3 runs 14 residues. The V gene's germline CDR1 is MNHEY and CDR2 SMNVEV (reference sequence). This clone showed up just a few times. The chain recombines TRBV27 with TRBJ2-7, with 9 bases fitting TRBD1. This TCR was recovered from a boy aged 2 to 10 in good health and CMV-seronegative. Sequenced input: PBMCs. CDR3 loop: CASSQTGGTHEQYF. The CDR3 DNA is TGTGCCAGCAGTCAGACAGGGGGTACCCACGAGCAGTACTTC.